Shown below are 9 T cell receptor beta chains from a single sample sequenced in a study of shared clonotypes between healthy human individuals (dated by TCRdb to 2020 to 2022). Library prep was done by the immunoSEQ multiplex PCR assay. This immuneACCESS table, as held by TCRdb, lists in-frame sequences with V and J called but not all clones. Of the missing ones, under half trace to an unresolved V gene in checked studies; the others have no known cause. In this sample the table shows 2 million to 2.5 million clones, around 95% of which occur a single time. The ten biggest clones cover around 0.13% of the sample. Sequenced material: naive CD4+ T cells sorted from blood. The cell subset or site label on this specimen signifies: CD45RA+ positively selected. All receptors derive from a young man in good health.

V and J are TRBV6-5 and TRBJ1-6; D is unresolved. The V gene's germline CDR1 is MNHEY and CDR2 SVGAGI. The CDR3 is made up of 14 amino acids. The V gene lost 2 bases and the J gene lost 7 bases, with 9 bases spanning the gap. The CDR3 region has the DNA TGTGCCAGCAGTTACGGACTCCGAAATTCACCCCTCCACTTT. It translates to CASSYGLRNSPLHF.

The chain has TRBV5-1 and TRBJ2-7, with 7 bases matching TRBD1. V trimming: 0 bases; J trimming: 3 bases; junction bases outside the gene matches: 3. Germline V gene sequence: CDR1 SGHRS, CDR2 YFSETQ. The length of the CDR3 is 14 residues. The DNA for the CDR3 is TGCGCCAGCAGCTTGGATACAGGGGTCTACGAGCAGTACTTC. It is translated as CASSLDTGVYEQYF.

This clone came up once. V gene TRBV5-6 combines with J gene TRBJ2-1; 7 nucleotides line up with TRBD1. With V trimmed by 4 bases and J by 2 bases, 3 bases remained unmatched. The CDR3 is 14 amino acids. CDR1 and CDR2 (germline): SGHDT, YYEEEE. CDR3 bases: TGTGCCAGCAGCCTCGGGACAGCCTACAATGAGCAGTTCTTC. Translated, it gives CASSLGTAYNEQFF.

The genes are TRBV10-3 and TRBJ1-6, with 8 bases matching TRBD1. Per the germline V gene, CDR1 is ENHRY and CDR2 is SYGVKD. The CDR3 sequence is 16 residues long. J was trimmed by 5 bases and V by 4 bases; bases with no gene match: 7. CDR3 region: CAISGQGQYNNSPLHF. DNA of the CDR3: TGTGCCATCAGTGGACAGGGGCAATACAATAATTCACCCCTCCACTTT.

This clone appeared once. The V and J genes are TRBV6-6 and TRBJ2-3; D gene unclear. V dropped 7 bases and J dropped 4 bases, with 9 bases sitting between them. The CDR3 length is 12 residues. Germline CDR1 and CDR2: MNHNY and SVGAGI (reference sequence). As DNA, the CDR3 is TGTGCCAGCAAGACGAGCGCAGATACGCAGTATTTT. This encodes CASKTSADTQYF.

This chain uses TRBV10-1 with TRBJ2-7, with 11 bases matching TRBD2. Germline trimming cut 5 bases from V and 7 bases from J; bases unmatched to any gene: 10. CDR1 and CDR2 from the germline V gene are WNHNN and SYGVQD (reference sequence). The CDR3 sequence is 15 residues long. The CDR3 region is CASSTSGGSLREQYF. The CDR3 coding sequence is TGCGCCAGCAGTACTAGCGGGGGTTCTCTGCGGGAGCAGTACTTC.

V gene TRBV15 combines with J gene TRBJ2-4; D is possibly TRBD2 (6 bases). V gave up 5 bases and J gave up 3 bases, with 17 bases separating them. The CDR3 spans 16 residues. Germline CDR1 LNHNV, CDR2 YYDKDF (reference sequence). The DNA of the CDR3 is TGTGCCACCAGCCGCGACCAGGCGCGGGGCAAAAACATTCAGTACTTC. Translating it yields CATSRDQARGKNIQYF.

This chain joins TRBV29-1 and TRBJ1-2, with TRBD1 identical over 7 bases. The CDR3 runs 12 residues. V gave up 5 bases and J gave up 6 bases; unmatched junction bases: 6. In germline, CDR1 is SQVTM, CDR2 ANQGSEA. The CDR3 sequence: CSVQGGVDGYTF. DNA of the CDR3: TGCAGCGTTCAAGGGGGCGTCGATGGCTACACCTTC.

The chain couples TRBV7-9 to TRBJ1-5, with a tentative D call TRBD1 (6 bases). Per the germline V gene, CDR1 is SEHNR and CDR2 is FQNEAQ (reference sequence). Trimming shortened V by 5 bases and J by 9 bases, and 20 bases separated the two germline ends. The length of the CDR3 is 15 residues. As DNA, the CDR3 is TGTGCCAGCAGCACGCCCCGGGACACATTCGGGCCCCAGCATTTT. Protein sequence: CASSTPRDTFGPQHF.